This T cell receptor (beta chain) was found in a study of identical twins (TCRdb year 2016). General notes on the study: The study deep-sequenced TCR alpha and beta repertoires from monozygotic twins, unrelated adults of various ages and cord blood to test whether fetal clonotypes persist. To rule out contamination, the twin experiments were replicated at different times with different library preparation protocols. General study outcomes and caveats: Fewer insertions were carried by abundant cord blood beta clonotypes, a similar but weaker trend appeared in young adult naive repertoires, and no such trend appeared in memory repertoires. Out-of-frame TCR alpha sharing in monozygotic twins was systematically underestimated by recombination models, whereas sharing between unrelated individuals was in agreement with the recombination models. Invariant T cells such as MAIT and iNKT could partly confound zero-insertion analyses, although diverse VJ usage argued against such confounding for most clonotypes. Because the same donors could not be followed over many years, conclusions were based on cross-sectional statistical analysis. Out-of-frame TCR alpha sequences shared between twins showed an excess of low generation-probability sequences compared with coincidental sharing between unrelated individuals. The excess sharing between twins in beta out-of-frame sequences was weaker because fewer shared sequences reduced the signal-to-noise ratio.

Spanning cysteine to phenylalanine, the CDR3 consists of 16 amino acids. The entry retains the CDR3 DNA only, 48 bases that are in frame from base 1. CDR1 and CDR2 (DFQATT, SNEGSKA) derive from the germline V gene (reference sequence). V sheds 4 bases and J sheds 5 bases, leaving 24 bases between their ends. Every donor was a healthy Caucasian. Three pairs of female monozygotic twins, all aged roughly 18 to 29 years, made up the twin cohort. Positive isolation kits from Invitrogen were used to isolate the CD4+ and CD8+ T cell populations. In the case of this clonotype: Its antigen specificity is not known. One base away there is no much larger clone; base qualities are not given.

Library preparation used 5' RACE. The instrument given in TCRdb is Illumina HiSeq 2000. A universal primer binding site was added through template switching, and the final cDNA carried a unique molecular identifier so that TCR cDNA molecules could be counted accurately. Specific primers in the conserved constant-segment region were used to synthesize first-strand cDNA for the TCR alpha and beta chains. To control for contamination, every cDNA library was double barcoded, receiving both a SMART-Mk sample barcode and Illumina barcodes. TruSeq adapter sequences along with Illumina sample barcodes were introduced in two successive PCR steps. The TCR alpha and beta cDNA libraries were sequenced on the Illumina HiSeq platform using custom primers. The authors' analysis ran thus. MiGEC was used to process raw reads and extract unique molecular identifiers, and MiXCR was used to find CDR3 positions. For each individual, recombination models were inferred using an EM algorithm with the repgenHMM and IGoR tools. Shared clonotypes were analyzed with the tcR package in R, and sharing was normalized by the product of cloneset sizes. Out-of-frame nonproductive sequences were analyzed to study raw recombination free of thymic and clonal selection effects. TCRdb passed the public sequencing reads through fastp at Q25 and MiXCR, retaining productive beta sequences. When rows share a CDR3 protein, they turn into one entry using the most common DNA and genes. The V and J calls follow TCRdb's processing rather than the paper's. For this sample the table gives 520,000 or so distinct CDR3 sequences, of which approximately 22% were detected only once. 0.91% of the sample belongs to the ten largest clones.

The same data also went into a second study, on T cells expressing NK-cell markers. Reported in the second study: Three sorted T-cell subsets (CD3+CD56+NKG2C+, CD3+CD56+NKG2C- and CD3+CD56-NKG2C+) from 7 to 9 donors had their TCR beta-chain repertoires profiled. Seven of the eight sequenced donors were HCMV-seropositive and one was HCMV-seronegative. To restrict sorting to alphabetaTCR-expressing T cells, an anti-gammadeltaTCR antibody was added in several experiments. For 6 or 7 donors, the dominant CD3+CD56+NKG2C+ clonotypes were among the top 10 CD8+ clonotypes and accounted for roughly 1.0-8% of CD8+ T cells. Those dominant clonotypes were again the most abundant among CD3+CD56-NKG2C+ cells in four donors, at roughly 28.3-60.1%. Whether the expanded NKG2C-expressing T cell clones were specific for HCMV antigens remained unclear. The eight sequenced donors were randomly selected healthy volunteers, three men and five women. HCMV serostatus was determined by detecting HCMV-specific IgG in serum with a commercial ELISA kit. Reads were demultiplexed and grouped by UMI with MIGEC, and clonotypes were assembled and quantified with MiTCR. To exclude erroneous sequences, only TCR cDNA sequences supported by at least two reads were retained. The tcR package was used for downstream repertoire analysis, and clonotypes were matched between fractions using CDR3 nucleotide sequence together with V segment. VDJmatch was used to annotate antigen specificity against VDJdb, with one amino acid substitution in CDR3 allowed.

The chain employs TRBV20-1 and TRBJ2-7; the D gene is perhaps TRBD2, on 6 matching bases. The source of this sequence is a woman under 30 in good health. The specimen sequenced was CD4+ T cells sorted from blood. The nucleotides are TGCAGTGCTATCCACAGGCGGACTGCCTGGGGGGACGAGCAGTACTTC. Its protein reads: CSAIHRRTAWGDEQYF.